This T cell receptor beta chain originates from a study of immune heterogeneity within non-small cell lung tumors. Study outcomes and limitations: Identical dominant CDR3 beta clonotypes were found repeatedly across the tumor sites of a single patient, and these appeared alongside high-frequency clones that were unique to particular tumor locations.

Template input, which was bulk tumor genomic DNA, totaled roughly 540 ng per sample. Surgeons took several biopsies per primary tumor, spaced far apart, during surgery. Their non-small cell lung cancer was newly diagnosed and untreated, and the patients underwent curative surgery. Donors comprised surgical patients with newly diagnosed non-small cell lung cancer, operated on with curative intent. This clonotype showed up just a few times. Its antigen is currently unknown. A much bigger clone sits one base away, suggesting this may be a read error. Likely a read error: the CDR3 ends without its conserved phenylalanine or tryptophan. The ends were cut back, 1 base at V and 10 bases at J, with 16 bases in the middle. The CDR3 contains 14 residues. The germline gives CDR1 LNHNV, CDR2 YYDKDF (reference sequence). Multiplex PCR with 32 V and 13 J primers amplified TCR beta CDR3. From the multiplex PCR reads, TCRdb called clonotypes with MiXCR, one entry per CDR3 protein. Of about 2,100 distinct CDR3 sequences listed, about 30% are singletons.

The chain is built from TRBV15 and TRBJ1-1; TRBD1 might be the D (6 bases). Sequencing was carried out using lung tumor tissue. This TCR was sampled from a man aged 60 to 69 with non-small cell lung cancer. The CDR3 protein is CATSRGVTGTGAFL. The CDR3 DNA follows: TGTGCCACCAGCAGAGGGGTAACAGGGACGGGAGCTTTCCTT.